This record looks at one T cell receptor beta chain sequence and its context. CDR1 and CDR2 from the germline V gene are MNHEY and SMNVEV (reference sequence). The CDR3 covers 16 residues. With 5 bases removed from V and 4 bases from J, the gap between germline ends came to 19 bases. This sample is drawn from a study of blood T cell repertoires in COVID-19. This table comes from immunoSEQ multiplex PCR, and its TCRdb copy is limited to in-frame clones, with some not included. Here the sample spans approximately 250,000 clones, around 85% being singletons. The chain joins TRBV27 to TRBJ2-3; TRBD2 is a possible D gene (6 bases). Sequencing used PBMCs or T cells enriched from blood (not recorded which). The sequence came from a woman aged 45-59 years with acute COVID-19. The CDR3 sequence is CASSPSIMAGPDTQYF. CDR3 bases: TGTGCCAGCAGTCCTTCTATAATGGCGGGGCCAGATACGCAGTATTTT.